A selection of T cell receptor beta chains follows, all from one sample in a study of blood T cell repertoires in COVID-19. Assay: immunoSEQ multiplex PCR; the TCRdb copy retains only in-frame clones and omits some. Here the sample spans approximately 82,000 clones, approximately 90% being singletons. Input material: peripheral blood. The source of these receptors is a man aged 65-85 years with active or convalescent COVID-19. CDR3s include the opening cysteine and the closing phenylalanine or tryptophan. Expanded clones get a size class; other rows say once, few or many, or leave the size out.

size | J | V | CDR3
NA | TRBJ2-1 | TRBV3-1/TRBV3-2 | CASQPHPGGGYNEQFF
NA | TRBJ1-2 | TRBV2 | CASSDSGQGFVRRYGYTF
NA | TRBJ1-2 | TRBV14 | CASSPFFEGHGYTF
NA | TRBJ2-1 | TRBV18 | CASSPVSGGNEQFF
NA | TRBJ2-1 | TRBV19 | CASSIDRGPYNEQFF
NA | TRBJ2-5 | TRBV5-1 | CASSTIAGQEAQYF
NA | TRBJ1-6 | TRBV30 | CAWRVGGTESSYNSPLHF
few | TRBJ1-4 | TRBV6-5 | CASRRTGGDEKLFF
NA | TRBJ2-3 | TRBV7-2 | CASSLVAGGTDTQYF
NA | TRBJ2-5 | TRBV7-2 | CASSLRTGSQETQYF
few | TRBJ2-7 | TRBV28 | CASKGSLQREYF
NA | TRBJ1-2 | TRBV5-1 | CASSQTRQGASWNGYTF
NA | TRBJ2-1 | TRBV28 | CASRPSGKGEQFF
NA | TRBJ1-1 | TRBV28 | CASSPSSTGKVEAFF
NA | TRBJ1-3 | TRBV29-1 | CSVFRQGGNTIYF
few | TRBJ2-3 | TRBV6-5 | CASSTGLAGYDTQYF
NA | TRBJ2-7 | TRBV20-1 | CSALLALEQYF
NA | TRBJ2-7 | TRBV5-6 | CASSSPYTGGANEQYF
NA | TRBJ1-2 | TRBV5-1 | CASSPRLGGLDGYTF
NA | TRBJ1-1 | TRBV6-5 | CASSYGGWNTEAFF
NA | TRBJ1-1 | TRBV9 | CASSAVGQMNTEAFF
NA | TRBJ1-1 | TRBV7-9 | CASSLGQGSDTEAFF
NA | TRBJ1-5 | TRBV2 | CASSEQGVGQPQHF
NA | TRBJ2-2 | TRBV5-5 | CASSARRGQGTGELFF
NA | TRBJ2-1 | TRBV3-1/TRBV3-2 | CASRGRTSGRVYNEQFF
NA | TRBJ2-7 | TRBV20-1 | CSASKSSGNPLAIRQYF
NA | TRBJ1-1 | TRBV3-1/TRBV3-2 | CASSQGGGITAEAFF
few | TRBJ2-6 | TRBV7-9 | CASSGPGANVLTF
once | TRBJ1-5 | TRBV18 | CASSLNDGTNQPQHF
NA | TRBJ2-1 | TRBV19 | CASSPQGSPLYNEQFF
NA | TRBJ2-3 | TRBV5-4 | CASSPQLAPGLPDTQYF
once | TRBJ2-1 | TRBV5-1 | CASSLAASGSGNEQFF
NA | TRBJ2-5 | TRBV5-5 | CASSLNLGGTQYF
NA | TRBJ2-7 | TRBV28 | CASSLLAGSYEQYF
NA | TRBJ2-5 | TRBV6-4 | CASSYSPGETQYF
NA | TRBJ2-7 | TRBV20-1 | CSASPAAYEQYF
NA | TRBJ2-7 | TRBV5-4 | CASSVQARQFHEQYF
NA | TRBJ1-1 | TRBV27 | CASSVRGGAGTEAFF
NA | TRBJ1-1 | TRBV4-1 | CASSVPGVGMNTEAFF
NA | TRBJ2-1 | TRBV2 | CASSRELADNEQFF
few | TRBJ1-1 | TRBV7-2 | CASRNRAGNTEAFF
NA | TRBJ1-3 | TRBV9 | CASSVAGAGASGNTIYF
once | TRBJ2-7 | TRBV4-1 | CASSQEEPQRGGYEQYF
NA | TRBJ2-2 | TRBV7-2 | CASSSSSGVGELFF
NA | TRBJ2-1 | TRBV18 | CASSPIAGGSNEQFF
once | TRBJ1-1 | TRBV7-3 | CASSLLPRGVTEAFF
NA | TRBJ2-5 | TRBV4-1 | CASSQDLGGVVETQYF
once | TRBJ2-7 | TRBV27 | CASSFRRLSEQYF
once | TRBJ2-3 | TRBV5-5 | CASSLTSGGFTDTQYF
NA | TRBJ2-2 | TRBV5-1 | CASSSTNTGELFF